These T cell receptor beta chains were read from a single sample in a study of T cells in localized non-small cell lung cancer. Profiled with immunoSEQ multiplex PCR; TCRdb holds only in-frame clones, not every one. The table records around 78,000 clones, more than 75% of them present only once. This specimen consisted of peripheral blood, obtained before any cancer treatment. These receptors were taken from a woman aged 35 to 69 with stage I squamous cell lung carcinoma. Both conserved end residues are part of each CDR3. D genes are given only for firm matches. The listing skips clone size in some rows; elsewhere it reads once, few, many or a size class.

>TRBD2|TRBV7-9|TRBJ2-7|NA
TGTGCCAGCAGCCGGGGGGGTTACGAGCAGTACTTC
CASSRGGYEQYF
>NA|TRBV6-1|TRBJ1-6|once
TGTGCCAGCAGTGGGGAACCTCTGGGCGGCTCACCCCTCCACTTT
CASSGEPLGGSPLHF
>NA|TRBV18|TRBJ2-4|NA
TGTGCCAGCTCCCAGGACCGATTAGCCAAAAACATTCAGTACTTC
CASSQDRLAKNIQYF
>NA|TRBV27|TRBJ1-2|NA
TGTGCCAGTTGGGGGGGGCAGGGGAACGGCTACACCTTC
CASWGGQGNGYTF
>TRBD1|TRBV5-1|TRBJ1-2|NA
TGCGCCAGCAGCCGGGACAGCTACCAACGAGGGTATGGCTACACCTTC
CASSRDSYQRGYGYTF
>NA|TRBV6-5|TRBJ1-1|NA
TGTGCCAGCAGTTACCTTGACAGACGGAACACTGAAGCTTTCTTT
CASSYLDRRNTEAFF
>TRBD1|TRBV11-2|TRBJ2-7|NA
TGTGCCAGCAGCTTAGTTTGGGGGGGACAGGGAGCCTACGAGCAGTACTTC
CASSLVWGGQGAYEQYF
>TRBD2|TRBV9|TRBJ2-5|NA
TGTGCCAGCAGCGTAGCGGGGGGGCTAAAGGAAGAGACCCAGTACTTC
CASSVAGGLKEETQYF
>NA|TRBV7-9|TRBJ1-1|NA
TGTGCCAGCAGCTTAGCGGGGAGGAACACTGAAGCTTTCTTT
CASSLAGRNTEAFF
>NA|TRBV2|TRBJ1-2|NA
TGTGCCAGCAGTGAAGGCCAGGGGACCGCCTATGGCTACACCTTC
CASSEGQGTAYGYTF
>NA|TRBV5-4|TRBJ2-3|NA
TGTGCCAGCAGCTTGGCAGCGGGCACAGATACGCAGTATTTT
CASSLAAGTDTQYF
>TRBD2|TRBV5-1|TRBJ2-3|NA
TGCGCCAGCAGCTTGGGATTTAGCGGGGGGCCGGGCACAGATACGCAGTATTTT
CASSLGFSGGPGTDTQYF
>NA|TRBV5-1|TRBJ1-6|NA
TGCGCCAGCAGCTTCGAGTCAGGGAACTCACCCCTCCACTTT
CASSFESGNSPLHF
>NA|TRBV7-3|TRBJ1-1|NA
TGTGCCAGCAGCCTTACGAAGGATCCGAACACTGAAGCTTTCTTT
CASSLTKDPNTEAFF
>NA|TRBV29-1|TRBJ1-2|NA
TGCAGCGTTGAAGCCCGCGGGTCCTATGGCTACACCTTC
CSVEARGSYGYTF
>NA|TRBV7-8|TRBJ1-1|NA
TGTGCCAGCAGCTTAGGCCGGACCGGTGAAGCTTTCTTT
CASSLGRTGEAFF
>TRBD1|TRBV5-5|TRBJ1-2|NA
TGTGCCAGCAGCTTACAACAGGGGGCGCGGTATGGCTACACCTTC
CASSLQQGARYGYTF
>NA|TRBV5-4|TRBJ2-4|NA
TGTGCCAGCAGCCCTATCGAGAGGGACATTCAGTACTTC
CASSPIERDIQYF
>NA|TRBV5-4|TRBJ1-5|NA
TGTGCCAGCAGCTTGGGTCTAGGACGAAATCAGCCCCAGCATTTT
CASSLGLGRNQPQHF
>TRBD1|TRBV7-8|TRBJ2-5|few
TGTGCCAGCAGCACCGGGACAGGGAAGGAGACCCAGTACTTC
CASSTGTGKETQYF
>NA|TRBV18|TRBJ2-1|NA
TGTGCCAGCTCCCTCTTCACAGGGGAGGGCAATGAGCAGTTCTTC
CASSLFTGEGNEQFF
>NA|TRBV6-5|TRBJ2-1|NA
TGTGCCAGCAGTCCTGACGGCGGTACCTACAATGAGCAGTTCTTC
CASSPDGGTYNEQFF
>TRBD1|TRBV30|TRBJ1-5|NA
TGTGCCTGGGACCAGGGGGGTAATCAGCCCCAGCATTTT
CAWDQGGNQPQHF
>TRBD1|TRBV19|TRBJ2-1|NA
TGTGCCAGTAGTGATCCGGGACAGGGTCCGTCTGATGAGCAGTTCTTC
CASSDPGQGPSDEQFF
>TRBD1|TRBV19|TRBJ1-2|NA
TGTGCCAGTAGTATCTCAGGGGGCGTTATCTATGGCTACACCTTC
CASSISGGVIYGYTF
>NA|TRBV6-5|TRBJ2-3|NA
TGTGCCACTTACACCTCTAGCACGGATACGCAGTATTTT
CATYTSSTDTQYF
>NA|TRBV6-1|TRBJ1-4|NA
TGTGCCAGCAGTGAAGCGCTCGGGAGGGTATGGACGGATGAAAAACTGTTTTTT
CASSEALGRVWTDEKLFF
>NA|TRBV14|TRBJ1-6|NA
TGTGCCAGCAGCCCATACAGGGTTAATTCACCCCTCCACTTT
CASSPYRVNSPLHF
>TRBD1|TRBV18|TRBJ1-4|NA
TGTGCCAGCTCCCCGGGACAGGACAATGAAAAACTGTTTTTT
CASSPGQDNEKLFF
>TRBD2|TRBV6-7|TRBJ2-1|NA
TGTGCCAGCAGTCCGCGGGGGGGCCTGGACAATGAGCAGTTCTTC
CASSPRGGLDNEQFF
>NA|TRBV16|TRBJ1-1|NA
TGTGCCAGCAGCCGCAGGGAAGTTGACACTGAAGCTTTCTTT
CASSRREVDTEAFF
>NA|TRBV2|TRBJ1-2|NA
TGTGCCAGCAAGATCGACAGTTATGGCTACACCTTC
CASKIDSYGYTF
>NA|TRBV2|TRBJ2-4|NA
TGTGCCAGCAACGGGGGCAGGGGAGCAAACATTCAGTACTTC
CASNGGRGANIQYF
>TRBD1|TRBV12-5|TRBJ1-3|NA
TGTGCTAGTGGTTTGGCCGGACAGGCCAACACCATATATTTT
CASGLAGQANTIYF
>TRBD2|TRBV6-5|TRBJ2-3|once
TGTGCCAGCAGCCTAACTAGCGGGGGCACAGATACGCAGTATTTT
CASSLTSGGTDTQYF
>NA|TRBV19|TRBJ1-5|NA
TGTGCCAGTACCCTAAACGGGGATCAGCCCCAGCATTTT
CASTLNGDQPQHF
>NA|TRBV5-5|TRBJ1-3|NA
TGTGCCAGCACTCACGGGAACGGAAACACCATATATTTT
CASTHGNGNTIYF
>NA|TRBV30|TRBJ1-3|NA
TGTGCCTGGAGTGTCGGTAGCAGGTACTCTGGAAACACCATATATTTT
CAWSVGSRYSGNTIYF
>NA|TRBV6-1|TRBJ2-5|NA
TGTGCCAGCAGTGATGGACTTGAGGAGACCCAGTACTTC
CASSDGLEETQYF
>TRBD2|TRBV19|TRBJ2-5|NA
TGTGCCAGTCGGCGGGGGGCCCAAGAGACCCAGTACTTC
CASRRGAQETQYF
>NA|TRBV10-2|TRBJ1-2|NA
TGCGCCAGCAGCCCAGGGAGCGGCGGCTACACCTTC
CASSPGSGGYTF